The clone carrying this TCR beta chain was detected ten times or more. Unmatched junction bases numbered 1, after V lost 0 bases and J lost 6 bases. Germline CDR1 is MNHEY and CDR2 is SVGAGI. The CDR3 length is 14 residues. This entry is derived from a study of Graves' ophthalmopathy and Graves' hyperthyroidism. About the study: Peripheral blood (taken before any treatment) was collected at initial diagnosis.

Moderate-to-severe activity, with CAS ≥3, NOSPECS ≥4 and duration under 3 months, characterized the donors with ophthalmopathy. Exclusion applied to patients with other autoimmune diseases, uncontrolled infections, pregnancy or lactation. Establishment of the diagnosis relied upon clinical symptoms, serum thyroxine, TRAb, thyroid ultrasound and orbital computed tomography. Amplification from RNA transcripts yielded the TCR beta CDR3 regions. After a first-round RT-PCR with HTBI primers, a second-round multiplex PCR was run. TCRdb reprocessed the multiplex PCR reads via MiXCR and lists one record per CDR3 protein. This sample yields around 400,000 distinct CDR3 sequences, of which about 16% are seen a single time; around 1.4% belongs to the top ten.

The chain couples TRBV6-5 to TRBJ2-7; the match to TRBD2 covers 11 bases. Input material: peripheral blood. This TCR came from a woman between 18 and 30 years old with Graves' ophthalmopathy. DNA of the CDR3: TGTGCCAGCAGTTACTCACTAGCGGGAGTCGAGCAGTACTTC. This codes for CASSYSLAGVEQYF.